The source of this TCR beta chain is a study of T cell responses to AZD1222 COVID-19 vaccine. For this clone: What it binds is not known.

The CDR3 contains 14 residues. Trimming removed 6 bases at V and 3 bases at J, with 11 bases between. Per germline, CDR1 MNHEY and CDR2 SVGAGI. Doses given second, at about 4 or about 12 weeks, were pooled. Sequencing used immunoSEQ multiplex PCR; TCRdb keeps in-frame clones, though not all of them. The table includes 150,000 to 200,000 clones, about 91% detected once. Study-wide results and caveats: Of the AZD1222 recipients, only five to seven were seropositive at baseline. Donors in the cohort were predominantly white British and more often female, and clonal diversity was possibly underestimated. Across spike, vaccine-associated CD4 TCRs were found, dominant at 160-218 and 743-854.

The V call is TRBV6-5, the J call TRBJ2-2; TRBD1 is a possible D gene (7 bases). This material consisted of peripheral blood, taken 28 days after the second AZD1222 dose. The TCR sequence derives from an adult who received the AZD1222 COVID-19 vaccine. The CDR3 region is CASRRRGDTGELFF. For the CDR3, the DNA is TGTGCCAGCAGACGCAGGGGGGACACCGGGGAGCTGTTTTTT.